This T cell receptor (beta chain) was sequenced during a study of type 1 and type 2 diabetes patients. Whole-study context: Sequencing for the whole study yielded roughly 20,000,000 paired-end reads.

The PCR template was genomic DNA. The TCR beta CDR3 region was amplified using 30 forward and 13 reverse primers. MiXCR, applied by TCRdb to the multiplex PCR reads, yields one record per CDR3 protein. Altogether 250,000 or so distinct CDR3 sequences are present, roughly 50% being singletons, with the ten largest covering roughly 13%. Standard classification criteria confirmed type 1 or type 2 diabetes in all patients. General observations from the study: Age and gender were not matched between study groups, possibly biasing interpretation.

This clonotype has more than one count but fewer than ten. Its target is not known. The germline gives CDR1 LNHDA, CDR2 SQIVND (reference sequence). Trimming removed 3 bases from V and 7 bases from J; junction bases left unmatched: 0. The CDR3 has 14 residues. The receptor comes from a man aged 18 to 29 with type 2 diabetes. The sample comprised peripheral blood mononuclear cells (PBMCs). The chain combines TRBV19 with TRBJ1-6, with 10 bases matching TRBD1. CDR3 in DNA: TGTGCCAGTAGTATGGGACAGGGGAATTCACCCCTCCACTTT. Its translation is CASSMGQGNSPLHF.